These 30 T cell receptor beta chains came from one sample sequenced in a study of CXCR3-negative and CXCR3-positive naive CD8 T cells. UMI-labeled 5' RACE TRB cDNA libraries were prepared from the cells. One entry per CDR3 protein, without DNA, is what TCRdb gives after re-calling the 5' RACE reads. This sample's clone table lists 6,000 to 8,000 distinct CDR3 sequences. What was sequenced was naive CXCR3- CD8+ T cells from blood. The subset was: CD45RO-CCR7+CD27+CD95- naive CD8+ T cells lacking CXCR3 (TNR3-). Every receptor here comes from a human donor in good health. Some clones in this sample may be carry-over from other donors' samples.

V gene TRBV7-9 combines with J gene TRBJ2-1; TCRdb reports TRBD2, a call that lacks DNA to check it against. This CDR3 region has 15 residues. Germline lookup yields CDR1 SEHNR and CDR2 FQNEAQ (reference sequence). The CDR3 protein is CASSWIRTGGDEQFF. The variable domain in full, completed from reference TRBV7-9 and TRBJ2-1, reads DTGVSQNPRHKITKRGQNVTFRCDPISEHNRLYWYRQTLGQGPEFLTYFQNEAQLEKSRLLSDRFSAERPKGSFSTLEIQRTEQGDSAMYLCASSWIRTGGDEQFFGPGTRLTVL.

The chain is built from TRBV4-3 and TRBJ2-2. This CDR3 region has 15 residues. Germline CDR1 LGHNA, CDR2 YSLEER. The CDR3 loop is CASSHGGANTGELFF.

This clonotype is called medium-sized based on its frequency. The CDR3 reads CSVADRDAMNTEAFF. The genes are TRBV29-1 and TRBJ1-1; TCRdb picks TRBD1, but there is no DNA to check that call. This CDR3 is 15 amino acids long. CDR1 is SQVTM, CDR2 ANQGSEA, per germline. The complete variable domain, with remaining parts taken from reference TRBV29-1 and TRBJ1-1, reads SAVISQKPSRDICQRGTSLTIQCQVDSQVTMMFWYRQQPGQSLTLIATANQGSEATYESGFVIDKFPISRPNLTFSTLTVSNMSPEDSSIYLCSVADRDAMNTEAFFGQGTRLTVV.

CDR3 residues: CSAASPANYGYTF. The chain uses TRBV20-1 and TRBJ1-2; with no DNA, the TCRdb D assignment of TRBD1 cannot be verified. The CDR3 is made up of 13 amino acids. CDR1 is DFQATT and CDR2 is SNEGSKA in the germline V gene (reference sequence).

The rearrangement joins TRBV6-6 to TRBJ1-1; TCRdb gives TRBD1 as the D gene, but with no DNA this cannot be confirmed. Germline CDR1 and CDR2: MNHNY and SVGAGI (reference sequence). This CDR3 is built from 14 residues. CDR3 loop: CASSHGLTGLEAFF.

This clonotype is labeled medium-sized based on frequency. The chain carries TRBV5-5 and TRBJ2-7; without DNA, the TCRdb call of TRBD1 cannot be checked. From germline, CDR1 is SGHKS and CDR2 YYEKEE (reference sequence). This CDR3 contains 13 residues. The CDR3 sequence: CASSQRDREFWYF.

According to its frequency, this clonotype is medium-sized. The chain is built from TRBV28 and TRBJ1-5. The CDR3 is 20 residues long. Germline CDR1 and CDR2: MDHEN and SYDVKM. CDR3 sequence: CASSEEDSLSGGYSNQPQHF.

Measured by frequency, this clonotype is medium-sized. The genes are TRBV7-9 and TRBJ2-5; without DNA, the TCRdb call of TRBD1 cannot be checked. Germline V CDR1 and CDR2: SEHNR, FQNEAQ (reference sequence). This CDR3 has 15 residues. This CDR3 reads CASSRTDREGETQYF.

The J gene is TRBJ1-1, the V gene TRBV6-2 or TRBV6-3. CDR1 is MNHEY, CDR2 SVGEGT, per germline. The CDR3 is 19 residues long. CDR3 protein: CASSYSSTLQRWGNTEAFF.

The J gene is TRBJ2-7, the V gene TRBV5-5; TCRdb returns TRBD1, unconfirmable since there is no DNA. CDR3 length equals 14 residues. From germline, CDR1 is SGHKS and CDR2 YYEKEE (reference sequence). This CDR3 is CASSARDRGHEQYF.

The J gene is TRBJ2-7, the V gene TRBV28. This CDR3 is built from 14 residues. Looked up from germline, CDR1 is MDHEN and CDR2 is SYDVKM. This CDR3 is CASSLSVPAYEQYF.

The chain carries TRBV25-1 and TRBJ2-7; TCRdb's D call of TRBD1 is untestable without DNA. The CDR3 contains 14 residues. Germline V gene lookup returns CDR1 MGHDK and CDR2 SYGVNS. The CDR3 sequence is CASSANREVDEQYF.

Its frequency marks this clonotype as medium-sized. CDR3 sequence reads: CASSPSRDPLEWEKLFF. This chain links TRBV18 with TRBJ1-4; the D gene TCRdb calls, TRBD1, cannot be checked with no DNA. This CDR3 has 17 residues. In germline, CDR1 is KGHSH, CDR2 LQKENI.

Measured by frequency, this clonotype is medium-sized. The chain joins TRBV29-1 to TRBJ2-1. Germline V gene data show CDR1 as SQVTM and CDR2 as ANQGSEA. There are 15 residues in the CDR3. The CDR3 loop is CSVVSLENNYNEQFF.

The chain carries TRBV7-6 and TRBJ2-1; TCRdb indicates TRBD1, and absent DNA this call remains unverified. This CDR3 has 15 amino acids. CDR1 and CDR2 from the germline V gene are SGHVS and FNYEAQ. Here the CDR3 reads CASSLRGGRNNEQFF.

According to its frequency, this clonotype is medium-sized. The chain's CDR3 is CSARDRQGGQPQHF. The gene calls are TRBV20-1 and TRBJ1-5; TCRdb's D call, TRBD1, is unchecked because there is no DNA. The CDR3 has 14 residues. The germline CDR1 and CDR2 sequences are DFQATT and SNEGSKA (reference sequence).

V is TRBV5-1 and J is TRBJ1-1; TCRdb returns TRBD1, unconfirmable since there is no DNA. The CDR3 contains 15 residues. From germline, CDR1 is SGHRS and CDR2 YFSETQ. CDR3 loop: CASSYLGPPRTEAFF.

This clonotype ranks as medium-sized in terms of frequency. This chain's CDR3 is CASSSHKDPPRIPNEQFF. This chain joins TRBV7-6 and TRBJ2-1; TCRdb picks TRBD2, but there is no DNA to check that call. Looked up from germline, CDR1 is SGHVS and CDR2 is FNYEAQ. The CDR3 covers 18 residues. The variable domain in full, completed from reference TRBV7-6 and TRBJ2-1, reads GAGVSQSPRYKVTKRGQDVALRCDPISGHVSLYWYRQALGQGPEFLTYFNYEAQQDKSGLPNDRFSAERPEGSISTLTIQRTEQRDSAMYRCASSSHKDPPRIPNEQFFGPGTRLTVL.

The rearrangement uses TRBV29-1 and TRBJ1-2. The CDR3 totals 13 residues. Germline CDR1 SQVTM, CDR2 ANQGSEA. CDR3 sequence reads: CSVPDFTNYGYTF. Using reference TRBV29-1 and TRBJ1-2 for the parts outside the CDR3, the full variable domain is SAVISQKPSRDICQRGTSLTIQCQVDSQVTMMFWYRQQPGQSLTLIATANQGSEATYESGFVIDKFPISRPNLTFSTLTVSNMSPEDSSIYLCSVPDFTNYGYTFGSGTRLTVV.

The genes are TRBV15 and TRBJ1-1. CDR3 length: 16 residues. Germline V lookup: CDR1 LNHNV, CDR2 YYDKDF (reference sequence). The CDR3 sequence is CATSRDVPVRNTEAFF.

This sequence joins TRBV29-1 and TRBJ2-5; without DNA, the TCRdb call of TRBD1 cannot be checked. Germline loops: CDR1 SQVTM, CDR2 ANQGSEA. The CDR3 loop spans 14 amino acids. CDR3 sequence: CSVILAGGWETQYF.

This chain joins TRBV27 and TRBJ1-5; TCRdb's assignment of TRBD1 cannot be checked, as there is no DNA. Looked up from germline, CDR1 is MNHEY and CDR2 is SMNVEV (reference sequence). This CDR3 spans 15 amino acids. The CDR3 sequence is CASTPVLVGNQPQHF.

The chain combines TRBV28 with TRBJ2-4; no DNA is available, so the TRBD2 call from TCRdb remains unchecked. CDR3 length: 16 residues. CDR1 and CDR2 from the germline V gene are MDHEN and SYDVKM. CDR3 residues: CASSLPTISGENIQYF.

V gene TRBV21-1 combines with J gene TRBJ2-1. TRBV21-1 has pseudogene status. The CDR3 loop spans 11 amino acids. CDR3 residues: CAAYERVGQFF.

The chain carries TRBV29-1 and TRBJ2-5; TCRdb designates TRBD1, a call that cannot be tested without DNA. Germline V gene lookup returns CDR1 SQVTM and CDR2 ANQGSEA. The CDR3 length is 14 residues. The CDR3 spells CSSDPGDSQETQYF. The full variable domain, completed using reference TRBV29-1 and TRBJ2-5, is SAVISQKPSRDICQRGTSLTIQCQVDSQVTMMFWYRQQPGQSLTLIATANQGSEATYESGFVIDKFPISRPNLTFSTLTVSNMSPEDSSIYLCSSDPGDSQETQYFGPGTRLLVL.

This clonotype is classed as medium-sized by frequency. This rearrangement joins TRBV4-2 to TRBJ1-1. This CDR3 contains 16 residues. Germline V gene sequence: CDR1 LGHNA, CDR2 YNFKEQ. CDR3 protein: CASSQVVRPVNTEAFF.

By frequency, this clonotype is medium-sized. The V gene is TRBV20-1, the J gene TRBJ1-5; the D call from TCRdb, TRBD1, cannot be confirmed without DNA. The V gene's germline CDR1 is DFQATT and CDR2 SNEGSKA (reference sequence). This CDR3 has 12 residues. CDR3 protein: CSATMGDQPQHF.

The rearrangement uses TRBV29-1 and TRBJ2-6. Looked up from germline, CDR1 is SQVTM and CDR2 is ANQGSEA. This CDR3 has 14 amino acids. CDR3 loop: CSVVLDSGANVLTF. Complete variable domain (other parts from reference TRBV29-1 and TRBJ2-6): SAVISQKPSRDICQRGTSLTIQCQVDSQVTMMFWYRQQPGQSLTLIATANQGSEATYESGFVIDKFPISRPNLTFSTLTVSNMSPEDSSIYLCSVVLDSGANVLTFGAGSRLTVL.

This clonotype is called medium-sized based on its frequency. The chain has TRBV29-1 and TRBJ2-7; TCRdb reports TRBD1, a call that lacks DNA to check it against. Per germline, CDR1 SQVTM and CDR2 ANQGSEA. This CDR3 is 13 amino acids long. CDR3 amino acids: CSVRQGELREQYF.

The chain is built from TRBV7-2 and TRBJ2-3; TCRdb's D gene call, TRBD2, goes unchecked for lack of DNA. Germline assignment: CDR1 SGHTA and CDR2 FQGNSA. The CDR3 is 16 residues long. The CDR3 protein is CASSLGVQRGIDTQYF. The whole variable domain, filled in from reference TRBV7-2 and TRBJ2-3, reads GAGVSQSPSNKVTEKGKDVELRCDPISGHTALYWYRQSLGQGLEFLIYFQGNSAPDKSGLPSDRFSAERTGGSVSTLTIQRTQQEDSAVYLCASSLGVQRGIDTQYFGPGTRLTVL.